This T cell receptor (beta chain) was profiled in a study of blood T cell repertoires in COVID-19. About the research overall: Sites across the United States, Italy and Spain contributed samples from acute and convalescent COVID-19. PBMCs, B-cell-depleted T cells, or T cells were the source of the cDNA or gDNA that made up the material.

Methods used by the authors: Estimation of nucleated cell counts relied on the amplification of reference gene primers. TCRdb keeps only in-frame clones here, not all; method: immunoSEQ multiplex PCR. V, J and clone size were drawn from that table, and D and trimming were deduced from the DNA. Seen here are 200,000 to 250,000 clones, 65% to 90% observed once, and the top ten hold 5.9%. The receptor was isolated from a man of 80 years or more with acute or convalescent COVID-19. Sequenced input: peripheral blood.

CDR3 sequence reads: CASSVAGTSSNEQFF. The CDR3 coding sequence is TGTGCCAGCAGTGTCGCCGGGACTAGCTCCAATGAGCAGTTCTTC. The gene calls are TRBV6-4 and TRBJ2-1; 9 bases fit TRBD2. The CDR3 spans 15 residues. J lost 6 bases, V lost 4 bases, and 7 bases had no gene match. In germline, CDR1 is MRHNA, CDR2 SNTAGT.